The 26 T cell receptor beta chains in this list originate from one sample, sequenced in a study of blood T cell repertoires in COVID-19. Clones were sequenced by immunoSEQ multiplex PCR, and TCRdb holds only the in-frame ones, with some missing. The repertoire holds roughly 400,000 clones, with about 90% as singletons. Sequencing was carried out using PBMCs or T cells enriched from blood (not recorded which). The receptors originated from a man aged 18 to 29 who had recovered from COVID-19.

V gene TRBV29-1 combines with J gene TRBJ1-1, with D possibly TRBD1 on 6 matching bases. CDR3 length equals 13 residues. V lost 7 bases to trimming and J lost 4 bases, with 16 bases between them. CDR1 and CDR2 (germline): SQVTM, ANQGSEA. The DNA for the CDR3 is TGCAGCGGATCTCAGGGGAGTTTCACTGAAGCTTTCTTT. Translation: CSGSQGSFTEAFF.

CDR3 in amino acids: CASSASGRASYEQYF. The CDR3 nucleotides read TGTGCCAGCAGCGCTAGCGGGAGGGCCTCCTACGAGCAGTACTTC. V and J are TRBV5-5 and TRBJ2-7; 12 bases map to TRBD2. The trim removed 4 bases at V and 0 bases at J, leaving 2 bases unmatched. The CDR3 spans 15 residues. Germline CDR1 is SGHKS and CDR2 is YYEKEE (reference sequence).

The chain joins TRBV6-1 to TRBJ2-5, with 10 nucleotides matching TRBD2. Germline loops: CDR1 MNHNS, CDR2 SASEGT. Unmatched junction bases numbered 8, after V lost 1 base and J lost 6 bases. This CDR3 comprises 16 residues. CDR3 coding DNA: TGTGCCAGCAGTGAAGTGAGCGGGGGGGCAGCGAAGACCCAGTACTTC. Its translation: CASSEVSGGAAKTQYF.

The J gene is TRBJ2-1, the V gene TRBV7-3; TRBD1 aligns across 8 bases. The CDR3 contains 14 residues. The J segment lost 8 bases and the V segment lost 4 bases, leaving 7 bases of the junction unmatched. Germline-derived CDR1 and CDR2 are SGHTA and FQGTGA. DNA for the CDR3: TGTGCCAGCAGCTCCCGGACAGGGCGGGATGAGCAGTTCTTC. Encoded protein: CASSSRTGRDEQFF.

This chain uses TRBV30 with TRBJ1-5; D unresolved. V lost 2 bases and J 4 bases, leaving 12 bases between the germline ends. Germline V CDR1 and CDR2: GTSNPN, SVGIG (reference sequence). The CDR3 is 14 amino acids. The CDR3 here is CAWSRSSLNQPQHF. CDR3 DNA sequence: TGTGCCTGGAGTCGCAGTTCACTAAATCAGCCCCAGCATTTT.

The rearrangement uses TRBV6-1 and TRBJ1-5, with no clear D. V was pared by 0 bases and J by 4 bases, with 13 bases between. This CDR3 contains 16 residues. Germline lookup yields CDR1 MNHNS and CDR2 SASEGT. CDR3 nucleotide sequence: TGTGCCAGCAGTGAAGCGAAAAGTCCGACAAATCAGCCCCAGCATTTT. Translated: CASSEAKSPTNQPQHF.

The chain uses TRBV18 and TRBJ2-5, with TRBD2 matching over 10 bases. Germline loops: CDR1 KGHSH, CDR2 LQKENI. The CDR3 length is 17 residues. V lost 3 bases, J lost 4 bases, and 11 bases stayed unmatched. The CDR3 protein is CASSPSTSGAGGETQYF. CDR3 nucleotides: TGTGCCAGCTCACCGTCCACTAGCGGGGCTGGGGGAGAGACCCAGTACTTC.

This clone showed up just once. The chain recombines TRBV11-2 with TRBJ1-1, with D possibly being TRBD1 (6 bases). With 0 bases removed from V and 11 bases from J, the gap between germline ends came to 16 bases. CDR1 is SGHAT, CDR2 FQNNGV, per germline. The CDR3 spans 14 residues. CDR3 loop: CASSLELQGGDAFF. CDR3 nucleotides: TGTGCCAGCAGCTTAGAGCTACAGGGTGGGGACGCTTTCTTT.

This clone was picked up one time. This sequence joins TRBV19 and TRBJ2-1, with D tentatively TRBD2 (5 bases). With 0 bases removed from V and 0 bases from J, the gap between germline ends came to 12 bases. Germline CDR1 LNHDA, CDR2 SQIVND (reference sequence). This CDR3 comprises 17 residues. CDR3 amino acids: CASSIDPRVLSYNEQFF. CDR3 nucleotides: TGTGCCAGTAGTATAGATCCGAGGGTCCTCTCCTACAATGAGCAGTTCTTC.

CDR3 protein: CSVDPGETQYF. CDR3 DNA sequence: TGCAGCGTTGACCCCGGAGAGACCCAGTACTTC. This chain uses TRBV29-1 with TRBJ2-5; D gene uncertain. V was shortened by 3 bases and J by 4 bases, with 6 bases between the two germline ends. This CDR3 comprises 11 residues. Germline-derived CDR1 and CDR2 are SQVTM and ANQGSEA.

The gene calls are TRBV24-1 and TRBJ1-2; D remains unclear. The CDR3 spans 14 residues. V shed 2 bases and J shed 2 bases, with 8 bases lying between them. Germline CDR1 is KGHDR and CDR2 is SFDVKD. The CDR3 loop is CATSDYEGNYGYTF. CDR3 DNA sequence: TGTGCCACCAGTGATTATGAGGGAAACTATGGCTACACCTTC.

The V and J genes are TRBV7-8 and TRBJ1-5; maybe TRBD1 (6 bases). Trimming left V 5 bases short and J 2 bases short, with 13 bases between. The CDR3 runs 15 residues. Germline values: CDR1 SGHVS, CDR2 FQNEAQ. CDR3 sequence: CASSTAPGGNQPQHF. CDR3 nucleotides: TGTGCCAGCAGCACCGCGCCAGGGGGCAATCAGCCCCAGCATTTT.

The chain carries TRBV7-8 and TRBJ1-1; D not certain. The CDR3 length is 14 residues. The germline V gene has CDR1 SGHVS and CDR2 FQNEAQ. V was clipped by 1 base and J by 4 bases, with 10 bases between them. As DNA, the CDR3 is TGTGCCAGCAGCTTAGGGGTGGCGGGCACTGAAGCTTTCTTT. This encodes CASSLGVAGTEAFF.

There are a few counts of this clone. The CDR3 protein is CASSATGSYEQYF. DNA for the CDR3: TGTGCCAGCAGCGCCACAGGTTCCTACGAGCAGTACTTC. This chain connects TRBV9 to TRBJ2-7; D perhaps matches TRBD1 (5 bases). Per the germline V gene, CDR1 is SGDLS and CDR2 is YYNGEE. The CDR3 has 13 amino acids. V was cut by 3 bases and J by 1 base, with 8 bases left in between.

V usage is TRBV5-5 and J usage is TRBJ1-2, with 8 nucleotides matching TRBD1. With V trimmed by 4 bases and J by 8 bases, 13 bases remained unmatched. Germline CDR1 reads SGHKS; CDR2 reads YYEKEE (reference sequence). This CDR3 region has 15 residues. The CDR3 sequence: CASSDTGGKVGGYTF. The CDR3 DNA is TGTGCCAGCAGCGACACAGGGGGTAAAGTCGGGGGCTACACCTTC.

The CDR3: CASSRDRGRSEAFF. CDR3 bases: TGTGCCAGCAGCCGGGACAGGGGGCGATCTGAAGCTTTCTTT. The V and J genes are TRBV6-5 and TRBJ1-1; 12 bases match TRBD1. The CDR3 is made up of 14 amino acids. Germline V gives CDR1 MNHEY, CDR2 SVGAGI. J lost 6 bases, V lost 6 bases, and 5 bases had no gene match.

V gene TRBV3-1 (or the pseudogene TRBV3-2) combines with J gene TRBJ2-5, with 8 positions matching TRBD1. J was trimmed by 4 bases and V by 3 bases; bases with no gene match: 4. Germline CDR1 LGHDT, CDR2 YNNKEL (reference sequence). This CDR3 spans 14 amino acids. Here the CDR3 reads CASSQMTGAETQYF. For the CDR3, the DNA is TGTGCCAGCAGCCAGATGACAGGGGCAGAGACCCAGTACTTC.

The CDR3 loop is CASSSAGGIGETQYF. The CDR3 DNA reads TGTGCCAGCAGCTCTGCGGGGGGGATTGGAGAGACCCAGTACTTC. The rearrangement joins TRBV9 to TRBJ2-5, with 9 bases lining up with TRBD2. The trim removed 4 bases at V and 4 bases at J, leaving 8 bases unmatched. CDR1 and CDR2 (germline): SGDLS, YYNGEE. CDR3 length equals 15 residues.

This chain uses TRBV7-3 with TRBJ1-5; D not resolved. The ends were cut back, 5 bases at V and 2 bases at J, with 10 bases in the middle. The germline V gene encodes CDR1 SGHTA and CDR2 FQGTGA. CDR3 length: 14 amino acids. Written as DNA, the CDR3 is TGTGCCAGCAGCCCCTTAGTGGGCAATCAGCCCCAGCATTTT. Translated, it gives CASSPLVGNQPQHF.

This clone showed up just once. CDR3 amino acids: CANADGRLAGTQETQYF. The DNA for the CDR3 is TGTGCCAACGCCGACGGAAGACTAGCGGGGACACAAGAGACCCAGTACTTC. This chain connects TRBV2 to TRBJ2-5; 11 bases line up with TRBD2. Germline loops: CDR1 SNHLY, CDR2 FYNNEI. CDR3 size: 17 residues. With V trimmed by 10 bases and J by 2 bases, 15 bases remained unmatched.

This clone was observed once. The V call is TRBV2, the J call TRBJ2-1; D is unresolved. This CDR3 region has 16 residues. V lost 6 bases to trimming and J lost 3 bases, with 18 bases between them. CDR1 SNHLY and CDR2 FYNNEI come from the germline V gene. This CDR3 is CASRPPLRYLYNEQFF. CDR3 nucleotide sequence: TGTGCCAGCAGGCCCCCTTTGCGGTACCTCTACAATGAGCAGTTCTTC.

The chain combines TRBV6-5 with TRBJ1-2; D gene ambiguous. The CDR3 loop spans 13 amino acids. V lost 6 bases and J lost 1, with 9 bases in between. Germline loops: CDR1 MNHEY, CDR2 SVGAGI. Written as DNA, the CDR3 is TGTGCCAGCAGGGAGGGATTTAACTATGGCTACACCTTC. Protein: CASREGFNYGYTF.

This clone was found a few times. The J gene is TRBJ2-7, the V gene TRBV18; D possibly corresponds to TRBD2 (6 bases). CDR3 length: 14 residues. V shed 0 bases and J shed 7 bases, with 13 bases lying between them. The germline gives CDR1 KGHSH, CDR2 LQKENI. The CDR3 loop is CASSPPGGKGEQYF. The CDR3 DNA sequence: TGTGCCAGCTCACCACCCGGGGGAAAAGGTGAGCAGTACTTC.

The V call is TRBV15, the J call TRBJ1-5; D ambiguous. The CDR3 has 11 residues. V lost 3 bases and J 9 bases, leaving 6 bases between the germline ends. Germline values: CDR1 LNHNV, CDR2 YYDKDF (reference sequence). This CDR3 reads CATSRSGPQHF. DNA for the CDR3: TGTGCCACCAGCAGGTCAGGGCCCCAGCATTTT.

J is TRBJ1-1 and V is TRBV6-1, with D perhaps matching TRBD1 (5 bases). CDR3 length equals 15 residues. Germline V gene data show CDR1 as MNHNS and CDR2 as SASEGT. V gave up 0 bases and J gave up 1 base, with 9 bases separating them. CDR3 protein: CASSEAWRGNTEAFF. The DNA of the CDR3 is TGTGCCAGCAGTGAAGCCTGGAGGGGGAACACTGAAGCTTTCTTT.

This rearrangement joins TRBV29-1 to TRBJ1-2, with 8 bases fitting TRBD1. Germline assignment: CDR1 SQVTM and CDR2 ANQGSEA. The ends lost 4 bases at V and 7 bases at J; junction bases unmatched: 5. The CDR3 sequence is 12 residues long. The CDR3 region is CSVVQGGIGYTF. CDR3 DNA: TGCAGCGTTGTACAGGGGGGAATTGGCTACACCTTC.